Sequencing of this TCR beta chain was carried out in a study of T cell responses to AZD1222 COVID-19 vaccine. Looking at the study overall: Investigators merged groups given second doses at roughly 4 or roughly 12 weeks. Study outcomes and limitations: Samples come after the peak T cell response, not at day 14. Compared with day 0, the breadth and depth of the Spike-specific TCR repertoire rose significantly after two doses of AZD1222.

The CDR3 is 14 residues long. Per the germline V gene, CDR1 is SGHTA and CDR2 is FQGNSA. The germline V and J ends were trimmed by 2 bases and 5 bases, with 10 bases remaining between them. Concerning this clone: Antigen: not known.

The repertoire was sequenced with immunoSEQ multiplex PCR; TCRdb's copy has only in-frame clones and lacks some. The sample has nearly 110,000 clones, 89% seen once; the top ten hold under 7%. Specimen: peripheral blood, collected on day 0 of AZD1222 vaccination. The gene calls are TRBV7-2 and TRBJ1-5; D not certain. The receptor was isolated from an adult in good health. This CDR3 reads CASSLRGGHQPQHF. CDR3 sequence (DNA): TGTGCCAGCAGCTTACGAGGAGGCCATCAGCCCCAGCATTTT.